These 29 T cell receptor beta chains originate from one sample sequenced in a study of shared clonotypes between healthy human individuals. Generated by immunoSEQ multiplex PCR, the TCRdb table keeps only in-frame clones and is missing some. The table has 2 million to 2.5 million clones, approximately 93% seen once. The sample consisted of naive CD4+ T cells from PBMCs. Subset specified: CD45RA+ positively selected. These receptor sequences come from a man younger than 35 in good health. Some clones in this sample may be carry-over from other donors' samples.

This chain uses TRBV19 with TRBJ2-7; TRBD1 is a possible D gene (5 bases). V lost 3 bases to trimming and J lost 2 bases, with 8 bases between them. CDR1 LNHDA and CDR2 SQIVND come from the germline V gene (reference sequence). CDR3 length: 13 residues. The CDR3 sequence is CASSIQTAYEQYF. The CDR3 DNA reads TGTGCCAGTAGTATTCAGACAGCCTACGAGCAGTACTTC. The complete variable domain, with remaining parts taken from reference TRBV19 and TRBJ2-7, reads DGGITQSPKYLFRKEGQNVTLSCEQNLNHDAMYWYRQDPGQGLRLIYYSQIVNDFQKGDIAEGYSVSREKKESFPLTVTSAQKNPTAFYLCASSIQTAYEQYFGPGTRLTVT.

CDR3 sequence (DNA): TGTGCCAGCAGCTTAAGTCCGACGGTCTCTGGGGCCAACGTCCTGACTTTC. Protein sequence: CASSLSPTVSGANVLTF. V gene TRBV7-3 combines with J gene TRBJ2-6, with D uncertain. Trimming removed 1 base at V and 0 bases at J, with 10 bases between. The CDR3 has 17 amino acids. Germline V gene lookup returns CDR1 SGHTA and CDR2 FQGTGA.

V usage is TRBV2 and J usage is TRBJ2-1, with 9 nucleotides matching TRBD2. Unmatched junction bases numbered 8, after V lost 5 bases and J lost 6 bases. The CDR3 loop spans 15 amino acids. CDR1 SNHLY and CDR2 FYNNEI come from the germline V gene. In DNA, the CDR3 is TGTGCCAGCAGTAGGAGACTAGCGGATTTCAATGAGCAGTTCTTC. This gives the protein CASSRRLADFNEQFF. Combining the CDR3 with reference TRBV2 and TRBJ2-1 gives the whole variable domain EPEVTQTPSHQVTQMGQEVILRCVPISNHLYFYWYRQILGQKVEFLVSFYNNEISEKSEIFDDQFSVERPDGSNFTLKIRSTKLEDSAMYFCASSRRLADFNEQFFGPGTRLTVL.

V and J are TRBV11-2 and TRBJ2-2; TRBD2 agrees at 9 bases. CDR3 length equals 14 residues. Germline loops: CDR1 SGHAT, CDR2 FQNNGV. V shed 7 bases and J 6 bases; nucleotides not matched to a gene: 6. CDR3 amino acids: CASTHGTSSGELFF. CDR3 nucleotides: TGTGCCAGCACCCACGGGACTAGCTCCGGGGAGCTGTTTTTT.

This clone occurred a few times. V and J are TRBV19 and TRBJ1-5; tentatively, D is TRBD1 (5 bases). Per germline, CDR1 LNHDA and CDR2 SQIVND (reference sequence). The CDR3 loop spans 15 amino acids. V was trimmed by 5 bases and J by 4 bases, leaving 15 bases between them. The CDR3 loop reads CASSPPGRQNQPQHF. The CDR3 coding sequence is TGTGCCAGTAGTCCCCCAGGAAGACAGAATCAGCCCCAGCATTTT.

The chain is built from TRBV19 and TRBJ2-7, with TRBD1 identical over 9 bases. This CDR3 region has 14 residues. The junction had 5 bases not matched to a gene; V was cut back by 5 bases and J by 3 bases. CDR1 is LNHDA and CDR2 is SQIVND in the germline V gene (reference sequence). The CDR3 protein is CASSSGQGNYEQYF. The CDR3 DNA is TGTGCCAGTAGTTCGGGACAGGGAAACTACGAGCAGTACTTC.

The table lists this clone with a count of one. The rearrangement links TRBV5-4 to TRBJ1-1; no firm D call. The V and J ends lost 4 bases and 4 bases respectively, with 8 bases between them. The CDR3 is 12 amino acids. Germline assignment: CDR1 SGHNT and CDR2 YYREEE (reference sequence). The CDR3 protein is CASSRGFTEAFF. The CDR3 DNA reads as TGTGCCAGCAGCCGCGGGTTCACTGAAGCTTTCTTT.

The chain couples TRBV29-1 to TRBJ2-1, with TRBD1 matching 7 bases. Germline CDR1 and CDR2: SQVTM and ANQGSEA. The CDR3 is 12 residues long. Unmatched junction bases numbered 3, after V lost 6 bases and J lost 4 bases. CDR3 loop: CSVGQPYNEQFF. For the CDR3, the DNA is TGCAGCGTGGGACAGCCGTACAATGAGCAGTTCTTC.

The sample holds one count of this clone. Other DNA sequences in the sample encode the same CDR3. The chain links TRBV29-1 to TRBJ2-3; D call uncertain. V was pared by 4 bases and J by 3 bases, with 8 bases between. Germline lookup yields CDR1 SQVTM and CDR2 ANQGSEA. The CDR3 runs to 12 residues. The CDR3: CSVVSSTDTQYF. The CDR3 region has the DNA TGCAGCGTTGTCTCGTCGACAGATACGCAGTATTTT.

The chain combines TRBV7-3 with TRBJ2-3, with D maybe TRBD2 (6 bases). CDR3 length: 15 amino acids. CDR1 SGHTA and CDR2 FQGTGA come from the germline V gene. The ends were cut back, 4 bases at V and 3 bases at J, with 14 bases in the middle. The CDR3 bases are TGTGCCAGCAGCTCCCGAGCGGCGGGGACAGATACGCAGTATTTT. Translating it yields CASSSRAAGTDTQYF.

The chain carries TRBV29-1 and TRBJ2-1; D gene unclear. Per germline, CDR1 SQVTM and CDR2 ANQGSEA. The V end was cut by 1 base, the J end by 14 bases, with 15 bases between. The CDR3 is made up of 12 amino acids. In DNA, the CDR3 is TGCAGCGTTGAAGTGAACCGGCCTGCGGAGTTCTTC. This translates into CSVEVNRPAEFF.

The chain carries TRBV9 and TRBJ2-3; no reliable D call. Deletions cut 0 bases from V and 6 bases from J, with 11 bases between. Germline V gene lookup returns CDR1 SGDLS and CDR2 YYNGEE. The CDR3 covers 14 residues. CDR3 region: CASSVDAVVDTQYF. DNA of the CDR3: TGTGCCAGCAGCGTAGATGCCGTCGTGGATACGCAGTATTTT.

On this clone itself: Different DNA sequences within this sample yield the same CDR3. The chain carries TRBV7-2 and TRBJ1-2, with D possibly matching TRBD1 (5 bases). The V gene lost 3 bases and the J gene lost 4 bases, with 9 bases spanning the gap. The CDR3 sequence is 13 residues long. CDR1 is SGHTA and CDR2 is FQGNSA in the germline V gene. In DNA form, the CDR3 reads TGTGCCAGCAGCTTGGGGGTGGGCTATGGCTACACCTTC. Translated: CASSLGVGYGYTF.

In this sample, this clone turned up a few times. This chain joins TRBV7-8 and TRBJ1-5; no reliable D call. Trimming took 6 bases from V and 5 from J, leaving 11 bases between them. The length of the CDR3 is 13 residues. Per the germline V gene, CDR1 is SGHVS and CDR2 is FQNEAQ. CDR3: CASSWERDQPQHF. Here the CDR3 DNA reads TGTGCCAGCAGTTGGGAAAGGGATCAGCCCCAGCATTTT.

This chain links TRBV19 with TRBJ2-5, with D perhaps TRBD2 (6 bases). Germline V gives CDR1 LNHDA, CDR2 SQIVND (reference sequence). Trimming removed 4 bases at V and 5 bases at J, with 23 bases between. This CDR3 contains 17 residues. The CDR3 DNA reads TGTGCCAGTAGTAAGCGCCCAGGATCGGGAGTTTCGGAGACCCAGTACTTC. Translation gives CASSKRPGSGVSETQYF.

The chain has TRBV25-1 and TRBJ2-3, with D perhaps being TRBD1 or TRBD2 (5 bases each). Between the trimmed V and J ends, which lost 4 bases and 5 bases, there was a span of 22 bases. Germline V gene lookup returns CDR1 MGHDK and CDR2 SYGVNS. The CDR3 spans 17 residues. In DNA, the CDR3 is TGTGCCAGCAGTGCGCAGGGTTTAAGGGACCTCAGAGATACGCAGTATTTT. Protein product: CASSAQGLRDLRDTQYF.

The rearrangement links TRBV11-2 to TRBJ2-1, with TRBD1 matching 7 bases. The CDR3 covers 15 residues. Looked up from germline, CDR1 is SGHAT and CDR2 is FQNNGV. Germline trimming cut 5 bases from V and 0 bases from J; bases unmatched to any gene: 4. Here the CDR3 reads CASSRTGSSYNEQFF. CDR3 DNA sequence: TGTGCCAGCAGCCGGACAGGAAGCTCCTACAATGAGCAGTTCTTC.

The chain combines TRBV5-4 with TRBJ2-7, with TRBD2 matching 11 bases. The germline gives CDR1 SGHNT, CDR2 YYREEE (reference sequence). Unmatched junction bases numbered 4, after V lost 2 bases and J lost 3 bases. The CDR3 spans 15 residues. In DNA, the CDR3 is TGTGCCAGCAGCTTCGGGACTAGCGGATACTACGAGCAGTACTTC. It yields the protein CASSFGTSGYYEQYF. Full variable domain (missing parts from reference TRBV5-4 and TRBJ2-7): ETGVTQSPTHLIKTRGQQVTLRCSSQSGHNTVSWYQQALGQGPQFIFQYYREEENGRGNFPPRFSGLQFPNYSSELNVNALELDDSALYLCASSFGTSGYYEQYFGPGTRLTVT.

A remark on this clone: Other DNA sequences from this sample encode an identical CDR3 as well. The chain joins TRBV27 to TRBJ2-3; TRBD2 might be the D (5 bases). The V and J ends lost 2 bases and 5 bases respectively, with 5 bases between them. The CDR3 is 12 amino acids. The V gene's germline CDR1 is MNHEY and CDR2 SMNVEV (reference sequence). As DNA, the CDR3 is TGTGCCAGCAGTTTAAGCGGAGATACGCAGTATTTT. It codes for CASSLSGDTQYF.

In DNA form, the CDR3 reads TGCGCCAGCAGCCCCCTGGCGGGAAGCAATCAGCCCCAGCATTTT. Encoded protein: CASSPLAGSNQPQHF. The chain employs TRBV5-1 and TRBJ1-5, with D hard to call. Germline V gene sequence: CDR1 SGHRS, CDR2 YFSETQ. V gave up 4 bases and J gave up 1 base, with 12 bases separating them. There are 15 residues in the CDR3.

The J gene is TRBJ1-1, the V gene TRBV5-4; 8 bases map to TRBD1. The CDR3 totals 14 residues. Germline CDR1 SGHNT, CDR2 YYREEE (reference sequence). V shed 0 bases, J shed 8 bases, and the junction held 6 bases outside the gene matches. In DNA form, the CDR3 reads TGTGCCAGCAGCTTGGAGGGACAGGTGATCGAAGCTTTCTTT. Encoded protein: CASSLEGQVIEAFF. The full variable domain, completed using reference TRBV5-4 and TRBJ1-1, is ETGVTQSPTHLIKTRGQQVTLRCSSQSGHNTVSWYQQALGQGPQFIFQYYREEENGRGNFPPRFSGLQFPNYSSELNVNALELDDSALYLCASSLEGQVIEAFFGQGTRLTVV.

The J gene is TRBJ2-5, the V gene TRBV19; perhaps TRBD1 as D (7 bases). The CDR3 loop spans 14 amino acids. Germline CDR1 LNHDA, CDR2 SQIVND (reference sequence). Trimming left V 2 bases short and J 9 bases short, with 16 bases between. The CDR3 loop is CASSIFRGEGAQYF. In DNA, the CDR3 is TGTGCCAGTAGTATATTCAGGGGGGAAGGGGCCCAGTACTTC. The whole variable domain, filled in from reference TRBV19 and TRBJ2-5, reads DGGITQSPKYLFRKEGQNVTLSCEQNLNHDAMYWYRQDPGQGLRLIYYSQIVNDFQKGDIAEGYSVSREKKESFPLTVTSAQKNPTAFYLCASSIFRGEGAQYFGPGTRLLVL.

The chain employs TRBV2 and TRBJ2-2, with D perhaps matching TRBD2 (5 bases). V lost 6 bases, J lost 2 bases, and 10 bases lay in between. Germline V gene sequence: CDR1 SNHLY, CDR2 FYNNEI. The CDR3 is 14 residues long. CDR3 loop: CASSQEVNTGELFF. Here the CDR3 DNA reads TGTGCCAGCAGCCAGGAGGTCAACACCGGGGAGCTGTTTTTT.

This chain connects TRBV9 to TRBJ2-5, with 9 bases fitting TRBD1. This CDR3 contains 15 residues. V lost 3 bases, J lost 6 bases, and 9 bases stayed unmatched. Germline V lookup: CDR1 SGDLS, CDR2 YYNGEE. The CDR3 DNA is TGTGCCAGCAGCGCCACGGACAGGGGCAGGCAGACCCAGTACTTC. This gives the protein CASSATDRGRQTQYF.

The chain combines TRBV7-9 with TRBJ1-1; D possibly corresponds to TRBD1 (6 bases). The V gene's germline CDR1 is SEHNR and CDR2 FQNEAQ (reference sequence). The length of the CDR3 is 14 residues. Trimming removed 1 base from V and 5 bases from J, with 11 bases in between. This CDR3 is CASSLDRDETEAFF. The CDR3 DNA is TGTGCCAGCAGCTTAGACAGGGACGAAACTGAAGCTTTCTTT.

The chain combines TRBV7-3 with TRBJ2-5, with TRBD1 matching over 8 bases. The CDR3 is 15 amino acids. Germline V gives CDR1 SGHTA, CDR2 FQGTGA. V shed 9 bases and J 4 bases; nucleotides not matched to a gene: 13. CDR3 in DNA: TGTGCCAGTTCCCCAGGGGGCGAAGGCCCAGAGACCCAGTACTTC. Translated, it gives CASSPGGEGPETQYF.

The chain joins TRBV18 to TRBJ2-7; D might be TRBD1 (5 bases). This CDR3 is 13 amino acids long. V shed 2 bases and J shed 6 bases, with 11 bases lying between them. CDR1 is KGHSH, CDR2 LQKENI, per germline. The CDR3 coding sequence is TGTGCCAGCTCACCAATGGGGCGAGGCGAGCAGTACTTC. Amino acid sequence: CASSPMGRGEQYF.

This chain uses TRBV2 with TRBJ1-4; no definite D call. CDR3 length: 12 residues. Trimming removed 5 bases from V and 5 bases from J, with 6 bases in between. The germline V gene has CDR1 SNHLY and CDR2 FYNNEI. The CDR3 protein is CASSRTNEKLFF. The CDR3 bases are TGTGCCAGCAGTCGAACGAATGAAAAACTGTTTTTT.

The V call is TRBV7-2, the J call TRBJ1-1; D not certain. Germline V gene data show CDR1 as SGHTA and CDR2 as FQGNSA. Trimming took 2 bases from V and 0 from J, leaving 7 bases between them. CDR3 length: 14 amino acids. In DNA, the CDR3 is TGTGCCAGCAGCTTATTGGCAGTGAACACTGAAGCTTTCTTT. Translation gives CASSLLAVNTEAFF.